These 6 T cell receptor beta chains originate from one sample sequenced in a study of OX40 agonist ivuxolimab in advanced cancers. This table comes from immunoSEQ multiplex PCR, and its TCRdb copy is limited to in-frame clones, with some not included. The table records roughly 70,000 clones, 90% to 95% of them present only once. Sequences were derived from CD4+ or CD8+ T cells sorted from blood, sampled in a trial of the OX40 agonist ivuxolimab. These receptors came from an adult with an advanced solid tumor such as melanoma, head and neck, liver or kidney cancer.

This clone was seen once. The V and J genes are TRBV4-3 and TRBJ2-7; perhaps TRBD2 as D (7 bases). Germline CDR1 and CDR2: LGHNA and YSLEER. The V end lost 3 bases, the J end lost 5 bases, and 17 bases lay between the germline ends. This CDR3 contains 15 residues. CDR3 amino acids: CASSQRGEGFNEQYF. The CDR3 region has the DNA TGCGCCAGCAGCCAGAGGGGGGAGGGTTTCAACGAGCAGTACTTC.

The sample holds a few counts of this clone. This chain links TRBV5-3 with TRBJ2-2; 9 nucleotides match TRBD2. Being an ORF, TRBV5-3 has a function that is uncertain. The V gene end was trimmed by 3 bases and the J gene end by 5 bases; junction bases not matched to a gene: 11. The CDR3 length is 17 residues. The chain's CDR3 is CARSSPGGREETGELFF. The CDR3 DNA reads TGTGCCAGAAGCTCGCCCGGCGGGAGGGAGGAAACCGGGGAGCTGTTTTTT.

Comments on this clone: Other DNA sequences from this sample encode an identical CDR3 as well. The CDR3 sequence is CASSDSPNPNTGELFF. The CDR3 nucleotides read TGTGCCAGCAGTGATAGCCCTAACCCAAACACCGGGGAGCTGTTTTTT. The rearrangement uses TRBV2 and TRBJ2-2; unclear D gene. The ends were cut back, 3 bases at V and 2 bases at J, with 13 bases in the middle. The CDR3 is 16 residues long. Looked up from germline, CDR1 is SNHLY and CDR2 is FYNNEI.

This rearrangement joins TRBV7-2 to TRBJ1-5, with a weak D call TRBD1 (6 bases). V shed 1 base and J shed 5 bases, with 15 bases lying between them. The germline V gene encodes CDR1 SGHTA and CDR2 FQGNSA. The CDR3 loop spans 16 amino acids. The CDR3 bases are TGTGCCAGCAGCTTAGGAACAGGGAGTTATTATCAGCCCCAGCATTTT. Translating gives CASSLGTGSYYQPQHF.

This sequence joins TRBV27 and TRBJ2-3; 11 nucleotides match TRBD2. Germline V gene sequence: CDR1 MNHEY, CDR2 SMNVEV (reference sequence). Trimming at V came to 6 bases and at J to 3 bases, leaving 11 bases not matched to a gene. This CDR3 region has 17 residues. CDR3 region: CASSTGTSGLWTDTQYF. CDR3 coding DNA: TGTGCCAGCAGCACGGGGACTAGCGGACTATGGACAGATACGCAGTATTTT.

The V call is TRBV5-8, the J call TRBJ2-7; TRBD2 is a possible D gene (5 bases). Looked up from germline, CDR1 is SGHTS and CDR2 is YDEGEE. V was cut by 2 bases and J by 7 bases, with 7 bases left in between. The CDR3 contains 11 residues. The CDR3 DNA is TGTGCCAGCAGCTTTACGGGAGAGCAGTACTTC. Its translation: CASSFTGEQYF.